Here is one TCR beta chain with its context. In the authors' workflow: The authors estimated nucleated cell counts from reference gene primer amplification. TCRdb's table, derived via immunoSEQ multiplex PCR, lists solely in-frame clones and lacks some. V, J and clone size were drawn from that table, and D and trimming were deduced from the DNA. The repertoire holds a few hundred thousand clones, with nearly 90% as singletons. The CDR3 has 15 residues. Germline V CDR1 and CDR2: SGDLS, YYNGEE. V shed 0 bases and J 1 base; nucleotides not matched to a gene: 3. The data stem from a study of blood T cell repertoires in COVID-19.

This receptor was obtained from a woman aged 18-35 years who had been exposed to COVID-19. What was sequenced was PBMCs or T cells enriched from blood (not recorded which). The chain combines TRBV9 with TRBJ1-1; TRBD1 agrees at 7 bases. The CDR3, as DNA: TGTGCCAGCAGCGTAGTAGGGGGCGAGAACACTGAAGCTTTCTTT. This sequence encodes CASSVVGGENTEAFF.